This paragraph reports one T cell receptor (beta chain). It lacks a known antigen. Base qualities are not at hand, and no much larger clone is one base apart. This sample was taken from a study of T cell repertoires in cytomegalovirus infection (dated by TCRdb to about 2019). About the investigation overall: Peptide stimulations targeted recently identified HLA-C-restricted CMV epitopes, whose presentation resists viral immunomodulation, together with well-studied HLA-B-restricted epitopes. Donor HLA type was relevant to the analysis, because carriage of CMV infection together with the matching HLA type was indicated by public TCR beta signatures. Here is what the overall study found, with its caveats: The ex vivo response was dominated by HLA-C-restricted CMV-specific TCR beta clonotypes, which also provided the single most frequent clonotype in two of eight donors. Carriers of CMV infection plus the relevant HLA type were discriminated by the cumulative frequency of public TCR beta family members in the study cohort and in an independent 352-donor cohort.

The sample was run on an Illumina HiSeq 1500. TCRdb reprocessing: public reads trimmed at Q25 with fastp, clones called with MiXCR, in-frame beta chains kept. Each CDR3 protein appears once, grouped with its most common genes and DNA. The sample profile shows roughly 120,000 distinct CDR3 sequences; around 30% of them were found once. The ten largest clones capture around 41% of the sample. CDR3 length: 15 amino acids, cysteine to phenylalanine. The kept DNA is CDR3 alone, 45 bases in frame from the first base. V gives up 7 bases and J gives up 4 bases, and the segment between their germline ends measures 16 bases. From the germline V gene, CDR1 is SGHNT and CDR2 is YENEEA. In the paper's terms, the treatment or condition label means: in vitro stimulation with specific CMV peptide epitopes to enrich CMV-specific T cells.

The chain employs TRBV11-3 and TRBJ2-2; TRBD2 is a weak D gene call, 6 bases matching. Material: CD8+ T cells from cultured PBMCs, obtained from culture after CMV antigen stimulation. The TCR sequence derives from a human donor in good health (CMV status not recorded). Some clones in this sample may be carry-over from other donors' samples. The sequenced DNA: TGTGCCAGCACAAAGGAGGGAGTAGGCACCGGGGAGCTGTTTTTT. Its protein reads: CASTKEGVGTGELFF. Where the CDR3 stops, the reference TRBV11-3 and TRBJ2-2 genes take over; the full variable domain is EAGVVQSPRYKIIEKKQPVAFWCNPISGHNTLYWYLQNLGQGPELLIRYENEEAVDDSQLPKDRFSAERLKGVDSTLKIQPAELGDSAVYLCASTKEGVGTGELFFGEGSRLTVL.